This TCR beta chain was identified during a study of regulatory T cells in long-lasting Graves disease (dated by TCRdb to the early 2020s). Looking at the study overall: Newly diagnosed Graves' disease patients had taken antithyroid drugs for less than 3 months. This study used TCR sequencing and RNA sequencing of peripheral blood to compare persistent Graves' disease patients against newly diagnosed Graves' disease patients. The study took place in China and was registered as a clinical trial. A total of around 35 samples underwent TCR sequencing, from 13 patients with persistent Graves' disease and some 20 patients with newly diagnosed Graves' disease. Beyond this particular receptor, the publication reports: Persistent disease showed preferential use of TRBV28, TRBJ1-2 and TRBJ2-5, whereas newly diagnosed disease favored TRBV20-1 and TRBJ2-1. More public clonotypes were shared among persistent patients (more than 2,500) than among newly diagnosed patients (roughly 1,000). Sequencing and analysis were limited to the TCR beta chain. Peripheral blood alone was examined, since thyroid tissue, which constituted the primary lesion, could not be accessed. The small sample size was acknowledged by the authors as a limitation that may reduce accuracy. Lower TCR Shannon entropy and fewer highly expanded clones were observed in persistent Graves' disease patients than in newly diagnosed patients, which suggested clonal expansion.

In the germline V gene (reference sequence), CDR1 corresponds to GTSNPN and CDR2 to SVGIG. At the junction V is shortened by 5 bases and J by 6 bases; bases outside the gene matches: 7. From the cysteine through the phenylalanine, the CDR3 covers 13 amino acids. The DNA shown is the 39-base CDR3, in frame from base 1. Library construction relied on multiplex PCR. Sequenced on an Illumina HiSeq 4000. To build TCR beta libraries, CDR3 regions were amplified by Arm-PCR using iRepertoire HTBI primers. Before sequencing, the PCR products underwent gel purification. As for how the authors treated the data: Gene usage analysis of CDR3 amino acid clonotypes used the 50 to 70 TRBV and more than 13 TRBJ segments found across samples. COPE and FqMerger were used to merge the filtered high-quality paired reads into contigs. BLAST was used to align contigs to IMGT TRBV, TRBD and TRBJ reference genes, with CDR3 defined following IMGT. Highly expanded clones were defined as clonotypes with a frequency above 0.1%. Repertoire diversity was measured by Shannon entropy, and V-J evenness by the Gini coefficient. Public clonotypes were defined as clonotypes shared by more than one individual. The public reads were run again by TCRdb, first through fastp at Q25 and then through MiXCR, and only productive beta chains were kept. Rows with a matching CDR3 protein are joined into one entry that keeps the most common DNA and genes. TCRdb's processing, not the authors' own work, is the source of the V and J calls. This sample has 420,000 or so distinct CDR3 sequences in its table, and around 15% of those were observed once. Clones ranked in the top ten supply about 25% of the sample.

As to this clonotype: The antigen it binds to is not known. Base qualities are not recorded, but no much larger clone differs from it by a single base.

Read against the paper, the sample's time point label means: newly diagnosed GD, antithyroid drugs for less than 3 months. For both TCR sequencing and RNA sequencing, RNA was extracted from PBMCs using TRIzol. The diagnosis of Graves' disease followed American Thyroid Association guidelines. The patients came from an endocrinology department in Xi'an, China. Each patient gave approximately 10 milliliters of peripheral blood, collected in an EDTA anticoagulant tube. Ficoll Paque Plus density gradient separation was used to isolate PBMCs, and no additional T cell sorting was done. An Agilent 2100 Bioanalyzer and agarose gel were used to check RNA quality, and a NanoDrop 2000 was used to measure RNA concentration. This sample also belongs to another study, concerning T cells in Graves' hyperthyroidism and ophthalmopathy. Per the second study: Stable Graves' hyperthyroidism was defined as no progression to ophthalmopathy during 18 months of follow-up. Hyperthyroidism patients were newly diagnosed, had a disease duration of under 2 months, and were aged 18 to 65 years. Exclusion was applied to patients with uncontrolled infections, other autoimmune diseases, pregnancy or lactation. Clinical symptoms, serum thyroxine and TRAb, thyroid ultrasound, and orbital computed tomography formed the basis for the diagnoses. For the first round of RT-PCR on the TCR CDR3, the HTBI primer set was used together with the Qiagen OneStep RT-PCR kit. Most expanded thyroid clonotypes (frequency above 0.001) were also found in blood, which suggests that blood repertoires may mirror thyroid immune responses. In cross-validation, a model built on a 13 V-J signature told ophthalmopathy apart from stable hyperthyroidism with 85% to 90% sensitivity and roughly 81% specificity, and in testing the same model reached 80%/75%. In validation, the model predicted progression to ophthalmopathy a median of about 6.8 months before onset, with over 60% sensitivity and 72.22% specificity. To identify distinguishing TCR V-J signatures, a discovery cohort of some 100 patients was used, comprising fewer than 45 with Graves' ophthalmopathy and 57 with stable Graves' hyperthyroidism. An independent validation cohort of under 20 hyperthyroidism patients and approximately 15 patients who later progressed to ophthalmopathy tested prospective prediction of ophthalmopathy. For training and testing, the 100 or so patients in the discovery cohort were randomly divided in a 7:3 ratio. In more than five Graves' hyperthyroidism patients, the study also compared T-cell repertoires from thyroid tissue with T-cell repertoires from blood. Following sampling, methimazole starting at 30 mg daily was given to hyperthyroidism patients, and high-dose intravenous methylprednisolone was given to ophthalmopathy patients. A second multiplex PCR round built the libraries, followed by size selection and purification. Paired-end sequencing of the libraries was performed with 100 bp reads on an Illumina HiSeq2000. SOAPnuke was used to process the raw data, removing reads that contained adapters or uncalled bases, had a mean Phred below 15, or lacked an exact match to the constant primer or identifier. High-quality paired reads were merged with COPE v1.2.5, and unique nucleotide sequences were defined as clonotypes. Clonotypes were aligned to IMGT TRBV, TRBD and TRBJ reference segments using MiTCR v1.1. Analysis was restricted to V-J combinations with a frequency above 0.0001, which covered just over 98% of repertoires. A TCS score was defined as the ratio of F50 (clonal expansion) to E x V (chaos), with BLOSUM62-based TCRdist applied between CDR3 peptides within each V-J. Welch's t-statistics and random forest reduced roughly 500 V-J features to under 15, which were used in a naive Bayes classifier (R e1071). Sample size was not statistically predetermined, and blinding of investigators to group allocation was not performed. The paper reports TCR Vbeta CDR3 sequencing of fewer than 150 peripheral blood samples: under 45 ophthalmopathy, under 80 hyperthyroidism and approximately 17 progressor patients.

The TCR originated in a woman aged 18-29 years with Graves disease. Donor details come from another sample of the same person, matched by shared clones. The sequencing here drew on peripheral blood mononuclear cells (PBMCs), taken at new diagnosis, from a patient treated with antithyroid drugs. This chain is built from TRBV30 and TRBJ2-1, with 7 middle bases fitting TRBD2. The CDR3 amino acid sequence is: CAWGSSGVNEQFF. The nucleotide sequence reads TGTGCCTGGGGGTCTAGCGGAGTCAATGAGCAGTTCTTC. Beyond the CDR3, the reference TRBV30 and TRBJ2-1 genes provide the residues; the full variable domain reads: SQTIHQWPATLVQPVGSPLSLECTVEGTSNPNLYWYRQAAGRGLQLLFYSVGIGQISSEVPQNLSASRPQDRQFILSSKKLLLSDSGFYLCAWGSSGVNEQFFGPGTRLTVL.